One sample yielded the 16 T cell receptor beta chains listed below, sequenced in a study of a mutant IDH1 vaccine in newly diagnosed glioma. This table comes from immunoSEQ multiplex PCR, and its TCRdb copy is limited to in-frame clones, with some not included. Altogether some 40,000 clones are present, 75% being singletons, with the ten largest covering approximately 9.1%. Sample time point: week 47, end of study. In the vaccine, a single dose held 300 ug of the mutant IDH1 20-mer peptide, along with topical imiquimod. These receptors' antigens are unknown. Specimen: PBMCs, collected from a glioma patient whose treatment included an IDH1 peptide vaccine. Receptor source: a man aged 40-50 years with glioma.

V is TRBV7-2 and J is TRBJ2-3; 11 bases align to TRBD2. The CDR3 covers 18 residues. Per germline, CDR1 SGHTA and CDR2 FQGNSA. V dropped 5 bases and J dropped 0; count of bases not matched to a gene: 10. The DNA of the CDR3 is TGTGCCAGCAGCCCTCTGGGGACTAGCGGAGATAGCACAGATACGCAGTATTTT. Amino acid sequence: CASSPLGTSGDSTDTQYF.

The chain employs TRBV19 and TRBJ2-6; 7 bases are a match to TRBD1. Per germline, CDR1 LNHDA and CDR2 SQIVND (reference sequence). The CDR3 consists of 18 residues. V lost 6 bases to trimming and J lost 0 bases; unmatched junction nucleotides: 11. The CDR3 here is CASSLPRDSRSGANVLTF. DNA of the CDR3: TGTGCCAGTAGCCTACCCCGGGACAGTCGCTCTGGGGCCAACGTCCTGACTTTC.

This chain joins TRBV10-3 and TRBJ2-3, with D possibly matching TRBD2 (5 bases). Per the germline V gene, CDR1 is ENHRY and CDR2 is SYGVKD. CDR3 size: 17 residues. Between the trimmed V and J ends, which lost 0 bases and 0 bases, there was a span of 13 bases. The CDR3 DNA is TGTGCCATCAGTGAGTCAGCGCTAGGGAGTAGCACAGATACGCAGTATTTT. Its translation: CAISESALGSSTDTQYF.

This clone was seen more than once but under ten times. The chain uses TRBV2 and TRBJ1-1, with a possible D match to TRBD1 (6 bases). The germline CDR1 and CDR2 sequences are SNHLY and FYNNEI. This CDR3 is built from 14 residues. Trimming removed 6 bases at V and 5 bases at J, with 16 bases between. CDR3 residues: CASRPPGAGTEAFF. CDR3 sequence (DNA): TGTGCCAGCAGACCCCCAGGGGCTGGGACTGAAGCTTTCTTT.

The V call is TRBV7-2, the J call TRBJ1-1; D is possibly TRBD1 (6 bases). CDR3 size: 13 residues. V lost 3 bases and J 3 bases, leaving 8 bases between the germline ends. Per the germline V gene, CDR1 is SGHTA and CDR2 is FQGNSA. In DNA, the CDR3 is TGTGCCAGCAGCTTTGGGGGGCACACTGAAGCTTTCTTT. Translating it yields CASSFGGHTEAFF.

V usage is TRBV7-2 and J usage is TRBJ2-1; 8 nucleotides match TRBD2. This CDR3 is 17 amino acids long. V gave up 5 bases and J gave up 6 bases; unmatched junction bases: 15. Germline V lookup: CDR1 SGHTA, CDR2 FQGNSA. The CDR3 nucleotides are TGTGCCAGCAGCAAACCCGTTACTAGCGGAATGATCAATGAGCAGTTCTTC. Its translation: CASSKPVTSGMINEQFF. The variable domain in full, with the rest retrieved from reference TRBV7-2 and TRBJ2-1, is GAGVSQSPSNKVTEKGKDVELRCDPISGHTALYWYRQSLGQGLEFLIYFQGNSAPDKSGLPSDRFSAERTGGSVSTLTIQRTQQEDSAVYLCASSKPVTSGMINEQFFGPGTRLTVL.

This clone has just one count. V usage is TRBV20-1 and J usage is TRBJ1-2; possibly TRBD1 for D (5 bases). The CDR3 sequence is 11 residues long. Trimming left V 6 bases short and J 8 bases short, with 13 bases between. CDR1 is DFQATT and CDR2 is SNEGSKA in the germline V gene (reference sequence). CDR3 sequence (DNA): TGCAGTGCGAAGAACCAGGGAGGCTACACCTTC. Protein product: CSAKNQGGYTF.

This chain connects TRBV29-1 to TRBJ2-2; D is unresolved. The CDR3 sequence is 10 residues long. The V gene's germline CDR1 is SQVTM and CDR2 ANQGSEA. Trimming removed 4 bases from V and 7 bases from J, with 4 bases in between. As DNA, the CDR3 is TGCAGCGTTGGGGACGGGGAGCTGTTTTTT. It is translated as CSVGDGELFF.

This clone was seen a handful of times. The chain recombines TRBV7-9 with TRBJ2-3; TRBD2 aligns across 11 bases. Germline values: CDR1 SEHNR, CDR2 FQNEAQ (reference sequence). The CDR3 runs 15 residues. V trimming: 4 bases; J trimming: 3 bases; junction bases outside the gene matches: 3. CDR3 amino acids: CASSWGLAETDTQYF. Written as DNA, the CDR3 is TGTGCCAGCAGCTGGGGACTAGCGGAAACAGATACGCAGTATTTT.

A few counts support this clone. The chain employs TRBV5-1 and TRBJ2-1; the D gene is possibly TRBD2 (6 bases). The CDR3 runs 15 residues. Per germline, CDR1 SGHRS and CDR2 YFSETQ. Trimming pared 4 bases from V and 6 bases from J, leaving 17 bases between. In nucleotides, the CDR3 is TGCGCCAGCAGCCACTCCGGGACTGGAATCAATGAGCAGTTCTTC. Its translation: CASSHSGTGINEQFF. The whole variable domain, filled in from reference TRBV5-1 and TRBJ2-1, reads KAGVTQTPRYLIKTRGQQVTLSCSPISGHRSVSWYQQTPGQGLQFLFEYFSETQRNKGNFPGRFSGRQFSNSRSEMNVSTLELGDSALYLCASSHSGTGINEQFFGPGTRLTVL.

This rearrangement joins TRBV7-9 to TRBJ2-5, with 11 bases fitting TRBD2. Per germline, CDR1 SEHNR and CDR2 FQNEAQ (reference sequence). CDR3 length: 15 residues. V lost 1 base to trimming and J lost 4 bases; unmatched junction nucleotides: 2. Here the CDR3 DNA reads TGTGCCAGCAGCTTAGAAGGACTAGCGGGAGAGACCCAGTACTTC. Its translation: CASSLEGLAGETQYF.

The chain has TRBV10-3 and TRBJ2-3; 13 bases line up with TRBD2. The V gene's germline CDR1 is ENHRY and CDR2 SYGVKD. Unmatched junction bases numbered 7, after V lost 0 bases and J lost 7 bases. The CDR3 totals 17 residues. CDR3 coding DNA: TGTGCCATCAGTGAGTCTTCTACTAGCGGGAGGGCAAATACGCAGTATTTT. It is translated as CAISESSTSGRANTQYF.

The J gene is TRBJ2-7, the V gene TRBV11-2; D may be TRBD1 or TRBD2 (5 bases each). This CDR3 comprises 17 residues. The germline CDR1 and CDR2 sequences are SGHAT and FQNNGV. The ends were cut back, 2 bases at V and 0 bases at J, with 17 bases in the middle. CDR3 DNA sequence: TGTGCCAGCAGCTTAAGGACCGGGACGGTGAGCTCCTACGAGCAGTACGTC. This translates into CASSLRTGTVSSYEQYV.

The V call is TRBV30, the J call TRBJ1-1; unclear D gene. CDR3 length: 13 residues. V gave up 4 bases and J gave up 1 base, with 10 bases separating them. Germline CDR1 reads GTSNPN; CDR2 reads SVGIG (reference sequence). CDR3 nucleotide sequence: TGTGCCTGGATGAGGGTAGCGAACACTGAAGCTTTCTTT. Its protein product is CAWMRVANTEAFF.

The CDR3 region has the DNA TGTGCCAGCAGACCCCGGCCGTACACAGATACGCAGTATTTT. This encodes CASRPRPYTDTQYF. V and J are TRBV5-6 and TRBJ2-3; no firm D call. CDR3 length: 14 amino acids. V was shortened by 5 bases and J by 2 bases, with 12 bases between the two germline ends. Per the germline V gene, CDR1 is SGHDT and CDR2 is YYEEEE.

The chain uses TRBV29-1 and TRBJ2-1; D could derive from TRBD1 or TRBD2 (5 bases each). This CDR3 has 15 residues. Germline lookup yields CDR1 SQVTM and CDR2 ANQGSEA. The V gene lost 2 bases and the J gene lost 5 bases, with 16 bases spanning the gap. Written as DNA, the CDR3 is TGCAGCGTTGAACCGTCGGGGTGGGGGAACAATGAGCAGTTCTTC. This codes for CSVEPSGWGNNEQFF.